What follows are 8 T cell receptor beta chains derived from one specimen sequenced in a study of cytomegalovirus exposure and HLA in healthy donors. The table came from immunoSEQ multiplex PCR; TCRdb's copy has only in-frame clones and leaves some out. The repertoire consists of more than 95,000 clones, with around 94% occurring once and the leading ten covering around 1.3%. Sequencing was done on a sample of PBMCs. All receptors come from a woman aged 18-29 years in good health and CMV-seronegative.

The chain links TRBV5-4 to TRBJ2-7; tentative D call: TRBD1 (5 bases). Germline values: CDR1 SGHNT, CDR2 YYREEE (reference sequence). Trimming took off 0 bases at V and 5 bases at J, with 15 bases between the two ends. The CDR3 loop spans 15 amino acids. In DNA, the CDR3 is TGTGCCAGCAGCTTGGTAGGGCAGGGCGGTGACGAGCAGTACTTC. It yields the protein CASSLVGQGGDEQYF.

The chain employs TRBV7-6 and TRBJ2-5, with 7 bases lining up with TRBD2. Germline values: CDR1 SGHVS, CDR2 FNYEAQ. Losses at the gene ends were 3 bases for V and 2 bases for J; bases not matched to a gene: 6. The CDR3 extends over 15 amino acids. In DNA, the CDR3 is TGTGCCAGCAGCTTCCTAGCGGAATTACAAGAGACCCAGTACTTC. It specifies CASSFLAELQETQYF. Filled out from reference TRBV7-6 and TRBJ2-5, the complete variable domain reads GAGVSQSPRYKVTKRGQDVALRCDPISGHVSLYWYRQALGQGPEFLTYFNYEAQQDKSGLPNDRFSAERPEGSISTLTIQRTEQRDSAMYRCASSFLAELQETQYFGPGTRLLVL.

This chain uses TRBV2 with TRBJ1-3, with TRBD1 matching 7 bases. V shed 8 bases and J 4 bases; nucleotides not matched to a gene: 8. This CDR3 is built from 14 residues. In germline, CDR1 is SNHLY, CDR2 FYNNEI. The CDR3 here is CASGLSGGGNTIYF. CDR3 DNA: TGTGCCAGCGGGTTATCAGGGGGAGGAAACACCATATATTTT. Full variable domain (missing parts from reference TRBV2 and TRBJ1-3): EPEVTQTPSHQVTQMGQEVILRCVPISNHLYFYWYRQILGQKVEFLVSFYNNEISEKSEIFDDQFSVERPDGSNFTLKIRSTKLEDSAMYFCASGLSGGGNTIYFGEGSWLTVV.

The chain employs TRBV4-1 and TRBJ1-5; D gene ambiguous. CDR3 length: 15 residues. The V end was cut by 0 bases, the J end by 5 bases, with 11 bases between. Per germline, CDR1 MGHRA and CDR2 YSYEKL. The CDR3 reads CASSQDPGGYQPQHF. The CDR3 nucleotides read TGCGCCAGCAGCCAAGATCCAGGTGGGTATCAGCCCCAGCATTTT.

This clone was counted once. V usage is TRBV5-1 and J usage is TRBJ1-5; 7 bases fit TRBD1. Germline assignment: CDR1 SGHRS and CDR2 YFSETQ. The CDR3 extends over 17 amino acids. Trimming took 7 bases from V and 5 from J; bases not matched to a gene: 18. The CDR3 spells CASGKLTGNFGDQPQHF. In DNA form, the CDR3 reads TGCGCCAGCGGAAAACTGACAGGGAACTTTGGCGATCAGCCCCAGCATTTT.

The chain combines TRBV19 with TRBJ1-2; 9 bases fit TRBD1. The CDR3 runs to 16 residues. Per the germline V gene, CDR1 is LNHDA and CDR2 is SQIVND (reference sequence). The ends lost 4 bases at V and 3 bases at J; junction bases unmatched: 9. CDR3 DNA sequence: TGTGCCAGTAGTACCACCGGGACAGGGATTCACTATGGCTACACCTTC. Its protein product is CASSTTGTGIHYGYTF.

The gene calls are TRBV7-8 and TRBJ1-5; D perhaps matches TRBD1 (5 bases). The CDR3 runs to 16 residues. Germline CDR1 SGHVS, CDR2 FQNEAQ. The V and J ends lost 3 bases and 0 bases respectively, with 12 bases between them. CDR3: CASSFGGGYSNQPQHF. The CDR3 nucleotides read TGTGCCAGCAGCTTTGGCGGGGGTTATAGCAATCAGCCCCAGCATTTT.

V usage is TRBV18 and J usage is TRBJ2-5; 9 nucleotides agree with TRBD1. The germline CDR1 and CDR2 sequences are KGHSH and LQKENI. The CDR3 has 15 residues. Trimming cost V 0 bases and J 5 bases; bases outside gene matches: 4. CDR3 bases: TGTGCCAGCTCACCACCGACAGGGGGAGGTGAGACCCAGTACTTC. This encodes CASSPPTGGGETQYF.